This record looks at one T cell receptor (beta chain) sequence and its context. TCRdb keeps only in-frame clones here, not all; method: immunoSEQ multiplex PCR. The sample holds approximately 290,000 clones, about four fifths seen once. These data originate in a study of blood T cell repertoires in COVID-19. Across the whole study: The United States, Italy and Spain supplied acute and convalescent COVID-19 samples. Sources were T cells, B-cell-depleted T cells, or PBMCs; the material itself was cDNA or gDNA.

Germline CDR1 reads SGHNT; CDR2 reads YYREEE (reference sequence). CDR3 length: 11 amino acids. Between the trimmed V and J ends, which lost 4 bases and 2 bases, there was a span of 3 bases. The sample consisted of peripheral blood. This receptor was taken from a person aged 65-85 years with COVID-19, enrolled during active disease. V and J are TRBV5-4 and TRBJ1-2, with unresolved D. The CDR3 nucleotides read TGTGCCAGCAGCCGGAACTATGGCTACACCTTC. Residues: CASSRNYGYTF.